The text below deals with one T cell receptor (beta chain). This record comes from a study of blood T cell repertoires in COVID-19. Study in general: Acute-phase and convalescent COVID-19 samples originated in the United States, Italy and Spain. PBMCs, B-cell-depleted T cells, or T cells provided the cDNA or gDNA that made up the material.

Original analysis: Reference gene primer amplification in the assay estimated nucleated cell counts. Using immunoSEQ multiplex PCR, the repertoire was profiled, and TCRdb retains in-frame clones only, with some absent. Clone size and the V and J calls come from that table; the DNA yielded D and trimming. The sample shows approximately 210,000 clones, around 92% of them seen only once. Germline CDR1 is MNHEY and CDR2 is SMNVEV (reference sequence). This CDR3 is built from 16 residues. V shed 5 bases and J shed 1 base, with 17 bases lying between them. The V gene is TRBV27, the J gene TRBJ1-1; D remains ambiguous. The clonotype originates from a man aged 25-45 years with acute or convalescent COVID-19. Sequenced sample: peripheral blood. CDR3 region: CASSTLAGGSNTEAFF. For the CDR3, the DNA is TGTGCCAGCAGTACCCTGGCGGGCGGATCGAACACTGAAGCTTTCTTT.